One and the same sample provided the 2 T cell receptor beta chains below, sequenced in a study of beta chain features in type 1 diabetes. The authors reverse transcribed all of the isolated RNA, so sequencing captured expressed TCRB transcripts. Using immunoSEQ multiplex PCR, the repertoire was profiled, and TCRdb retains in-frame clones only, with some absent. The sample records over 150,000 clones, under 9.5% being singletons. Material: central memory CD4+ T cells from blood. The receptors here all came from a man aged 18 to 30 in good health.

A few counts support this clone. The V and J genes are TRBV2 and TRBJ2-1, with 15 bases lining up with TRBD2. V shed 6 bases, J shed 7 bases, and the junction held 4 bases outside the gene matches. Germline V gene sequence: CDR1 SNHLY, CDR2 FYNNEI. This CDR3 has 15 residues. The CDR3 DNA reads TGTGCCAGCAGGAGGGGGACTAGCGGGGGGAATGAGCAGTTCTTC. Translation gives CASRRGTSGGNEQFF.

This clone has ten or more counts. The chain joins TRBV29-1 to TRBJ2-7; 11 bases match TRBD1. CDR3 length: 12 residues. The J segment lost 6 bases and the V segment lost 7 bases, leaving 5 bases of the junction unmatched. Germline values: CDR1 SQVTM, CDR2 ANQGSEA. The CDR3 here is CSAGDRGIEQYF. In nucleotides, the CDR3 is TGCAGCGCTGGGGACAGGGGGATCGAGCAGTACTTC.